The 25 T cell receptor beta chains below all came from one sample that was sequenced in a study of response to subunit inactivated influenza vaccine. Each CDR3 protein is one row after TCRdb ran MiXCR on the RT-PCR reads. The data contain hundreds of thousands of distinct CDR3 sequences, 12% of them singletons. The sequences come from PBMCs from blood, collected on the day of vaccination. The source is a middle-aged man who received an inactivated influenza vaccine.

This clonotype was detected only a few times. The chain carries TRBV12-3 or TRBV12-4 and TRBJ2-7, with TRBD1 matching over 7 bases. The CDR3 covers 14 residues. The ends lost 5 bases at V and 0 bases at J; junction bases unmatched: 4. This CDR3 is CASSLDRDSYEQYF. CDR3 nucleotides: TGTGCCAGCAGTCTAGACAGGGACTCCTACGAGCAGTACTTC.

This clonotype was counted between two and nine times. The chain links TRBV5-1 to TRBJ2-5, with TRBD1 as a possible D gene (5 bases). Trimming cost V 0 bases and J 0 bases, with 9 bases left between them. The CDR3 runs 15 residues. Germline CDR1 is SGHRS and CDR2 is YFSETQ. The CDR3 region has the DNA TGCGCCAGCAGCTTGGGTGGGGCGTACCAAGAGACCCAGTACTTC. Amino acid sequence: CASSLGGAYQETQYF.

In its sample, this clonotype was seen many times. The J gene is TRBJ1-2, the V gene TRBV10-3, with 9 bases lining up with TRBD1. Germline CDR1 and CDR2: ENHRY and SYGVKD. The trim removed 3 bases at V and 8 bases at J, leaving 7 bases unmatched. This CDR3 is 14 amino acids long. The CDR3 DNA follows: TGTGCCATCAGTGAAACCGGGACAGGGATCGGCTACACCTTC. Its protein product is CAISETGTGIGYTF.

This clonotype was counted only a few times. This sequence joins TRBV6-1 and TRBJ2-4; maybe TRBD1 (6 bases). Trimming took 5 bases from V and 7 from J, leaving 18 bases between them. The CDR3 totals 15 residues. Germline V gene sequence: CDR1 MNHNS, CDR2 SASEGT. The CDR3 spells CASSRGSVNSNIQYF. CDR3 in DNA: TGTGCCAGCAGTAGGGGGTCAGTTAATTCGAACATTCAGTACTTC.

This clonotype has a count of ten or more. This chain connects TRBV12-3 or TRBV12-4 to TRBJ2-3, with D possibly matching TRBD2 (6 bases). This CDR3 comprises 14 residues. The ends were cut back, 10 bases at V and 1 base at J, with 15 bases in the middle. CDR3 DNA: TGTGCCACCTCCTTGTCGGGAGGCACAGATACGCAGTATTTT. Amino acids: CATSLSGGTDTQYF.

CDR3 sequence: CASSPIVGVKGEQYF. DNA for the CDR3: TGTGCCAGCAGTCCCATCGTGGGAGTGAAGGGCGAGCAGTACTTC. This chain links TRBV6-1 with TRBJ2-7; D is possibly TRBD2 (5 bases). This CDR3 is 15 amino acids long. Germline V gene data show CDR1 as MNHNS and CDR2 as SASEGT. The ends were cut back, 5 bases at V and 6 bases at J, with 20 bases in the middle.

This clonotype was seen many times. This chain joins TRBV7-2 and TRBJ2-7; tentatively, D is TRBD1 (6 bases). Germline assignment: CDR1 SGHTA and CDR2 FQGNSA. This CDR3 region has 14 residues. The germline V and J ends were trimmed by 3 bases and 0 bases, with 9 bases remaining between them. DNA for the CDR3: TGTGCCAGCAGCTTCAGGGGTAGCTCCTACGAGCAGTACTTC. Its protein product is CASSFRGSSYEQYF.

The rearrangement links TRBV12-3 or TRBV12-4 to TRBJ2-1; 7 nucleotides agree with TRBD2. Trimming took 9 bases from V and 14 from J; bases not matched to a gene: 13. The CDR3 is 12 residues long. CDR3 bases: TGTGCCAGTGGTGAAGCGGGACTTGGGGAGTTCTTC. This translates into CASGEAGLGEFF.

This chain connects TRBV3-1 to TRBJ2-5, with TRBD1 matching over 9 bases. The trim removed 3 bases at V and 3 bases at J, leaving 5 bases unmatched. CDR1 is LGHDT and CDR2 is YNNKEL in the germline V gene (reference sequence). This CDR3 has 15 residues. As DNA, the CDR3 is TGTGCCAGCAGCCAGGGACAGGGAATGGAAGAGACCCAGTACTTC. It specifies CASSQGQGMEETQYF.

This clonotype was picked up many times. J is TRBJ2-3 and V is TRBV7-2, with D uncertain. Germline CDR1 reads SGHTA; CDR2 reads FQGNSA. V was trimmed by 5 bases and J by 10 bases, leaving 16 bases between them. This CDR3 contains 13 residues. CDR3 region: CASSPGRAGAQYF. The CDR3 coding sequence is TGTGCCAGCAGCCCCGGACGGGCCGGTGCGCAGTATTTT.

The chain uses TRBV7-3 and TRBJ2-1; 13 nucleotides line up with TRBD2. The germline gives CDR1 SGHTA, CDR2 FQGTGA. The CDR3 spans 19 residues. The J segment lost 6 bases and the V segment lost 3 bases, leaving 14 bases of the junction unmatched. The CDR3 region is CASSFFGTSGKLRRNEQFF. The CDR3 DNA reads as TGTGCCAGCAGCTTTTTCGGGACTAGCGGGAAGCTACGTCGCAATGAGCAGTTCTTC.

This clonotype was detected a few times. This sequence joins TRBV20-1 and TRBJ2-7; 10 nucleotides line up with TRBD2. CDR1 is DFQATT and CDR2 is SNEGSKA in the germline V gene (reference sequence). V lost 5 bases and J lost 5; bases outside the gene matches: 6. CDR3 length: 13 residues. CDR3 nucleotides: TGCAGTGCTTTATCCGGGACTAGCGACGAGCAGTACTTC. Translation: CSALSGTSDEQYF.

The chain recombines TRBV28 with TRBJ2-3; 13 bases are a match to TRBD2. Unmatched junction bases numbered 6, after V lost 5 bases and J lost 7 bases. The germline V gene has CDR1 MDHEN and CDR2 SYDVKM. The CDR3 spans 15 residues. The CDR3 reads CASSTLAGGPHTQYF. CDR3 DNA: TGTGCCAGCAGTACACTAGCGGGGGGGCCCCATACGCAGTATTTT. Supplemented by reference TRBV28 and TRBJ2-3, the full variable domain reads DVKVTQSSRYLVKRTGEKVFLECVQDMDHENMFWYRQDPGLGLRLIYFSYDVKMKEKGDIPEGYSVSREKKERFSLILESASTNQTSMYLCASSTLAGGPHTQYFGPGTRLTVL.

This chain joins TRBV20-1 and TRBJ2-7; 8 bases are a match to TRBD1. With 3 bases clipped from V and 2 bases from J, the junction kept 6 bases outside the gene matches. Germline CDR1 DFQATT, CDR2 SNEGSKA (reference sequence). The CDR3 loop spans 14 amino acids. In DNA, the CDR3 is TGCAGTGCTAGTCGTTCGGGACAGGCCTACGAGCAGTACTTC. As protein: CSASRSGQAYEQYF.

V gene TRBV6-2 or TRBV6-3 combines with J gene TRBJ1-4; D ambiguous. This CDR3 is 16 amino acids long. The V end lost 4 bases, the J end lost 0 bases, and 12 bases lay between the germline ends. Germline V CDR1 and CDR2: MNHEY, SVGEGT. CDR3 DNA: TGTGCCAGCAGTTCGGAAATGTTTACAACTAATGAAAAACTGTTTTTT. Amino acid sequence: CASSSEMFTTNEKLFF.

This clonotype was seen many times. The V and J genes are TRBV28 and TRBJ2-7; D unclear. CDR1 is MDHEN, CDR2 SYDVKM, per germline. The CDR3 sequence is 12 residues long. V lost 3 bases and J 1 base, leaving 4 bases between the germline ends. The CDR3 reads CASSFRSYEQYF. CDR3 bases: TGTGCCAGCAGTTTTCGGTCCTACGAGCAGTACTTC.

The chain couples TRBV12-3 or TRBV12-4 to TRBJ2-7, with a possible D match to TRBD1 (5 bases). Trimming removed 2 bases at V and 9 bases at J, with 8 bases between. The CDR3 is 11 amino acids. CDR3 DNA sequence: TGTGCCAGCAGTTTAACAGGTCTGCAGTACTTC. Translated, it gives CASSLTGLQYF.

The rearrangement links TRBV24-1 to TRBJ2-1; D is ambiguous. V lost 3 bases and J lost 4, with 9 bases in between. Germline assignment: CDR1 KGHDR and CDR2 SFDVKD. This CDR3 has 14 residues. The CDR3 here is CATSDGRRYNEQFF. In DNA, the CDR3 is TGTGCCACCAGTGATGGTCGACGATACAATGAGCAGTTCTTC.

This clonotype has only one observation. The V gene is TRBV10-3, the J gene TRBJ1-5; TRBD1 agrees at 8 bases. V lost 10 bases, J lost 0 bases, and 8 bases stayed unmatched. Germline loops: CDR1 ENHRY, CDR2 SYGVKD. CDR3 size: 15 residues. The CDR3: CATGTGGYSNQPQHF. The CDR3 bases are TGTGCCACAGGGACAGGAGGATATAGCAATCAGCCCCAGCATTTT.

This clonotype has ten or more counts. The rearrangement joins TRBV9 to TRBJ2-7, with 10 bases matching TRBD2. V was clipped by 2 bases and J by 0 bases; unmatched bases: 2. This CDR3 contains 15 residues. Germline V gene sequence: CDR1 SGDLS, CDR2 YYNGEE. The CDR3 nucleotides read TGTGCCAGCAGCGTCGGACTAGCGGACTCCTACGAGCAGTACTTC. This translates into CASSVGLADSYEQYF.

The J gene is TRBJ1-2, the V gene TRBV4-1, with D maybe TRBD1 (6 bases). V lost 0 bases and J 5 bases, leaving 13 bases between the germline ends. CDR1 is MGHRA and CDR2 is YSYEKL in the germline V gene. This CDR3 contains 15 residues. The CDR3 nucleotides are TGCGCCAGCAGCCAAGAAACAGGGACCCCTTATGGCTACACCTTC. Its translation is CASSQETGTPYGYTF.

V and J are TRBV4-3 and TRBJ2-1; 7 positions agree with TRBD2. V was pared by 3 bases and J by 4 bases, with 12 bases of the junction left unmatched. The length of the CDR3 is 17 residues. Germline V gene data show CDR1 as LGHNA and CDR2 as YSLEER. The CDR3 DNA sequence: TGCGCCAGCAGCCAGGCTTCTAGCGGTACGAGGTACAATGAGCAGTTCTTC. This encodes CASSQASSGTRYNEQFF.

The sample holds a few counts of this clonotype. The chain employs TRBV12-3 or TRBV12-4 and TRBJ1-1; D is possibly TRBD1 (5 bases). The length of the CDR3 is 13 residues. Trimming took off 5 bases at V and 7 bases at J, with 14 bases between the two ends. The DNA of the CDR3 is TGTGCCAGCAGTGGGCGAGGGGAAAATGAAGCTTTCTTT. This sequence encodes CASSGRGENEAFF.

The chain combines TRBV10-3 with TRBJ2-5, with 7 bases matching TRBD2. This CDR3 is built from 16 residues. Losses at the gene ends were 4 bases for V and 7 bases for J; bases not matched to a gene: 15. The germline gives CDR1 ENHRY, CDR2 SYGVKD. The CDR3 DNA reads as TGTGCCATCAGTGGGGGGGGATCGGGACCAACTACGACCCAGTACTTC. Protein product: CAISGGGSGPTTTQYF.

CDR3 DNA: TGTGCCAGCAGTCAACAATTGGGACACCACGAGCAGTACTTC. This codes for CASSQQLGHHEQYF. The V and J genes are TRBV12-3 or TRBV12-4 and TRBJ2-7; perhaps TRBD1 as D (6 bases). This CDR3 is 14 amino acids long. Deletions cut 5 bases from V and 5 bases from J, with 16 bases between.